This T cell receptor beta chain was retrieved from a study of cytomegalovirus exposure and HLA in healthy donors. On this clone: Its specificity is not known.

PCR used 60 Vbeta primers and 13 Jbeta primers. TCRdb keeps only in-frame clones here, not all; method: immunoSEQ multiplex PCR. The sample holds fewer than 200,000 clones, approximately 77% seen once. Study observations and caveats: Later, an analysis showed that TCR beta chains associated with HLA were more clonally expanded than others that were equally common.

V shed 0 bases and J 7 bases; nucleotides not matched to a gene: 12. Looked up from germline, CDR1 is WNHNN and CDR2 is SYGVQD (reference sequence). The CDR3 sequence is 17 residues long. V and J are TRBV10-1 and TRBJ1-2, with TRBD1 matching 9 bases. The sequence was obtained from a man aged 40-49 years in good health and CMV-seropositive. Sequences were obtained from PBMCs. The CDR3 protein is CASSESLGDRDDRGYTF. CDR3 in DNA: TGCGCCAGCAGTGAGTCATTAGGGGACAGGGACGATCGTGGCTACACCTTC.